This is a list of T cell receptor beta chains from one sample in a study of T-cell memory formation after mild COVID-19. Using its own MiXCR run on the 5' RACE reads, TCRdb lists one record per CDR3 protein. The sample holds approximately 500,000 distinct CDR3 sequences; about 23% are singletons and the top ten take 12%. Source material: PBMCs or a T cell subset sorted from them (not recorded which). Source of these receptors: an adult woman who had mild COVID-19 (a few samples of this study predate the infection). Cell type and time point are not known. The CDR3 runs from the conserved cysteine through the conserved F or W. A D gene is named only where the DNA matches it firmly. Size tells how often a clone was seen (once, few, many) or the class of an expanded clone, and some rows leave it out.

D gene,J gene,clone size,V gene,CDR3 DNA,CDR3 protein
-,TRBJ2-7,few,TRBV3-1,TGTGCCAGCAGCCAATCGACACACTCCTACGAGCAGTACTTC,CASSQSTHSYEQYF
-,TRBJ1-2,-,TRBV7-2,TGTGCCAGCAGCCCAAGACAGTCTAACTATGGCTACACCTTC,CASSPRQSNYGYTF
-,TRBJ2-1,-,TRBV5-1,TGCGCCAGCAGCTTGGTCTGGGTTCGTAATGAGCAGTTCTTC,CASSLVWVRNEQFF
TRBD2,TRBJ2-2,-,TRBV5-1,TGCGCCAGCAGCCCCCGACCGGGGGGGACGAACACCGGGGAGCTGTTTTTT,CASSPRPGGTNTGELFF
-,TRBJ2-3,many,TRBV7-9,TGTGCCAGCTCCAGGTCACAGGGACGGAGGGGCACAGATACGCAGTATTTT,CASSRSQGRRGTDTQYF
TRBD2,TRBJ2-3,-,TRBV9,TGTGCCAGCAGCGCCCCGACCGGGACTAGCGCCCGACCTAATACGCAGTATTTT,CASSAPTGTSARPNTQYF
-,TRBJ2-3,few,TRBV19,TGTGCCAGTAGTATGGTGCCGGGGGAAGATACGCAGTATTTT,CASSMVPGEDTQYF
TRBD1,TRBJ2-7,-,TRBV4-2,TGTGCCAGCAGCCTTGGTTTAGACAGGGGAACGGACGAGCAGTACTTC,CASSLGLDRGTDEQYF
-,TRBJ1-1,-,TRBV10-3,TGTGCCATCAGTGAACACGAGAACACTGAAGCTTTCTTT,CAISEHENTEAFF
-,TRBJ2-1,few,TRBV7-9,TGTGCCAGCAGCCCACGGATGGGGGGGCCCGTGTTCTTC,CASSPRMGGPVFF
-,TRBJ2-1,few,TRBV14,TGTGCCACCGGACTGTGTGAGCAGTTCTTC,CATGLCEQFF
TRBD2,TRBJ2-1,-,TRBV2,TGTGCCAGCAGAGCGGGGGGACTCCAGGGCAATGAGCAGTTCTTC,CASRAGGLQGNEQFF
TRBD1,TRBJ2-7,-,TRBV7-9,TGTGCCAGCAGCTTAAGGACAGGGGGCGACGAGCAGTACTTC,CASSLRTGGDEQYF
TRBD2,TRBJ2-7,few,TRBV5-1,TGCGCCAGCAGCTTGGGACTAGCGGAACCTCAGTACTTC,CASSLGLAEPQYF
TRBD2,TRBJ2-5,many,TRBV12-3/TRBV12-4,TGTGCCAGCAGGGCGGGGACTAACCGGGCGGAGACCCAGTACTTC,CASRAGTNRAETQYF
-,TRBJ1-5,-,TRBV15,TGTGCCACCAGCCGTAGGGGTGGCAATCAGCCCCAGCATTTT,CATSRRGGNQPQHF
-,TRBJ2-5,many,TRBV7-2,TGTGCCAGCAGCTTAGGGGTTAGGGAGACCCAGTACTTC,CASSLGVRETQYF
-,TRBJ2-2,-,TRBV24-1,TGTGCCACCAGTGGAAGCCTTAACACCGGGGAGCTGTTTTTT,CATSGSLNTGELFF
-,TRBJ2-2,few,TRBV6-6,TGTGCCAGCAGTTTAACGGCTACCGGGGAGCTGTTTTTT,CASSLTATGELFF
TRBD1,TRBJ1-6,-,TRBV2,TGTGCCAGCAGTGATAGGACAGGCCTGAGCGGCTATAATTCACCCCTCCACTTT,CASSDRTGLSGYNSPLHF
-,TRBJ2-2,few,TRBV29-1,TGCAGCGTTACGGGTAACACCGGGGAGCTGTTTTTT,CSVTGNTGELFF
TRBD2,TRBJ2-3,few,TRBV20-1,TGCAGTGCTAGAGATAGGATGAGGCGGGAGACGTTTAGTATACGGACCACAGATACGCAGTATTTT,CSARDRMRRETFSIRTTDTQYF
-,TRBJ2-7,-,TRBV5-5,TGTGCCAGCAGATGGTCTGGGTACGAGCAGTACTTC,CASRWSGYEQYF
TRBD1,TRBJ1-6,few,TRBV25-1,TGTGCCAGCAGTGCACAGGGGACCCTCCACTTT,CASSAQGTLHF
TRBD2,TRBJ2-1,once,TRBV30,TGTGCCTGGAGTCAATTAGCGGGGTACAATGAGCAGTTCTTC,CAWSQLAGYNEQFF
-,TRBJ2-7,-,TRBV9,TGTGCCAGCAGCGCCACGGGGGGCTCGGGATACGAGCAGTACTTC,CASSATGGSGYEQYF
-,TRBJ2-1,few,TRBV5-1,TGCGCCAGCAGCTTGGGACTGACGGTTGGCGACAATGAGCAGTTCTTC,CASSLGLTVGDNEQFF
TRBD2,TRBJ2-3,-,TRBV12-3/TRBV12-4,TGTGCCAGCAGTCTATTTCTAGCGGGGGGCACAGATACGCAGTATTTT,CASSLFLAGGTDTQYF
-,TRBJ2-3,-,TRBV28,TGTGCCAGCAAGTCAGGACTCAACACAGATACGCAGTATTTT,CASKSGLNTDTQYF
TRBD1,TRBJ1-1,many,TRBV5-1,TGTGCCAGCAGCTTAGGACAGGGACACACTGAAGCTTTCTTT,CASSLGQGHTEAFF
TRBD1,TRBJ1-2,-,TRBV4-1,TGCGCCAGCAGCCAAGACAGGGGGTCTGGCTACACCTTC,CASSQDRGSGYTF
-,TRBJ1-5,-,TRBV7-9,TGTGCCAGCAGCACCACCCAGGGAAGCAATCAGCCCCAGCATTTT,CASSTTQGSNQPQHF
-,TRBJ1-1,-,TRBV4-2,TGTGCCAGCAGCCATGTCGCGGTGAACACTGAAGCTTTCTTT,CASSHVAVNTEAFF
TRBD2,TRBJ2-3,few,TRBV7-2,TGTGCCAGCGGGCGGGGGGGCCCGGATACGCAGTATTTT,CASGRGGPDTQYF
TRBD1,TRBJ2-7,-,TRBV12-3/TRBV12-4,TGTGCCAGCAGTTTACAGGGGGCCCCCCGCGAGCAGTACTTC,CASSLQGAPREQYF
-,TRBJ1-1,few,TRBV2,TGTGCCAGCAGTGATCAAGGTGGGGGGAGCACTGAAGCTTTCTTT,CASSDQGGGSTEAFF
-,TRBJ1-6,-,TRBV30,TGTGCCTGGAGTGTTGGAGGGGCTAGGAATTCACCCCTCCACTTT,CAWSVGGARNSPLHF
TRBD2,TRBJ2-1,-,TRBV7-9,TGTGCCAGCAGCCACAGAGTAGCGGGGCGCAACAATGAGCAGTTCTTC,CASSHRVAGRNNEQFF
-,TRBJ2-7,few,TRBV29-1,TGCAGCGTTGAAAGGCTACTCCCAGGCGAGCAGTACTTC,CSVERLLPGEQYF
TRBD1,TRBJ2-3,-,TRBV5-6,TGTGCCAGCAGCTGGGACAGGGGCCTCACAGATACGCAGTATTTT,CASSWDRGLTDTQYF
-,TRBJ1-2,-,TRBV7-9,TGTGCCAGCAGCTTATGGGATAACTATGGCTACACCTTC,CASSLWDNYGYTF
-,TRBJ2-1,once,TRBV30,TGTGCCTGGAGTGTTGGCTGGAGCTCCTACAATGAGCAGTTCTTC,CAWSVGWSSYNEQFF